This record covers a single TCR beta chain. Its target is not known. Blood was sampled at baseline, cycle 4 day 1, and cycle 7 day 1. The sample originates from a study of OX40 agonist ivuxolimab in advanced cancers. Across the study: Patients were treated with ivuxolimab, an agonistic anti-OX40 (CD134) antibody.

Assay: immunoSEQ multiplex PCR; the TCRdb copy retains only in-frame clones and omits some. The profile covers tens of thousands of clones, with around 89% appearing a single time and around 0.97% taken by the ten largest. Findings and caveats of the study: CD8+ T cells showed, on average, more clonal expansion than CD4+ cells. There was clonal expansion of CD4+ and CD8+ blood T cells by week 6 at 0.1 to 3.0 mg/kg.

The germline V and J ends were trimmed by 0 bases and 1 base, with 9 bases remaining between them. Germline V gene data show CDR1 as ENHRY and CDR2 as SYGVKD. This CDR3 spans 15 amino acids. The starting material was CD4+ or CD8+ T cells sorted from blood, obtained in a trial of the OX40 agonist ivuxolimab. The sequence was obtained from an adult with an advanced solid tumor such as melanoma, head and neck, liver or kidney cancer. The gene calls are TRBV10-3 and TRBJ1-1; D might be TRBD1 (6 bases). The CDR3 DNA follows: TGTGCCATCAGTGAGTCACCAGGGGCGAACACTGAAGCTTTCTTT. It yields the protein CAISESPGANTEAFF.